A single sample is the source of the 6 T cell receptor beta chains below, sequenced in a study of prognosis after radiotherapy for stage I lung cancer. Amplicons of TCR beta CDR3 were generated from genomic DNA by two-round multiplex PCR. Primers specific to each TRBV and TRBJ gene were used in first-round PCR. One entry per CDR3 protein, called by TCRdb with MiXCR from the multiplex PCR reads. The table lists 30,000 or so distinct CDR3 sequences, around a third of them singletons, with about 12% in the top ten. The input for sequencing was PBMCs, taken before or after stereotactic body radiation therapy (not recorded which). These receptors were collected from a donor aged 50 or older with non-small cell lung cancer.

This clonotype occurred many times. V usage is TRBV18 and J usage is TRBJ2-6, with D uncertain. V was pared by 4 bases and J by 0 bases, with 4 bases between. The CDR3 covers 14 residues. CDR1 is KGHSH and CDR2 is LQKENI in the germline V gene. CDR3 region: CASSRGSGANVLTF. The CDR3 bases are TGTGCCAGCTCACGCGGCTCTGGGGCCAACGTCCTGACTTTC.

Many counts were recorded for this clonotype. The chain recombines TRBV5-6 with TRBJ1-3; 9 bases align to TRBD1. Germline CDR1 is SGHDT and CDR2 is YYEEEE. The CDR3 runs 15 residues. Losses at the gene ends were 4 bases for V and 3 bases for J; bases not matched to a gene: 5. This CDR3 reads CASSKGTGFGNTIYF. CDR3 DNA sequence: TGTGCCAGCAGCAAAGGGACAGGGTTTGGAAACACCATATATTTT.

At least ten counts were recorded for this clonotype. The chain combines TRBV6-5 with TRBJ2-7, with 11 bases identical to TRBD2. Trimming took 2 bases from V and 6 from J; bases not matched to a gene: 3. Germline V gene data show CDR1 as MNHEY and CDR2 as SVGAGI. The CDR3 consists of 14 residues. The CDR3 sequence: CASSYGLAGGEQYF. CDR3 bases: TGTGCCAGCAGTTACGGGCTAGCGGGAGGCGAGCAGTACTTC.

The CDR3 region has the DNA TGTGCCACCAGTGCGGGGGCATTACACACGGATACGCAGTATTTT. It translates to CATSAGALHTDTQYF. This chain connects TRBV24-1 to TRBJ2-3, with D possibly called TRBD1 or TRBD2 (6 bases each). Trimming stripped 5 bases from V and 6 bases from J, with 17 bases between. The germline gives CDR1 KGHDR, CDR2 SFDVKD. CDR3 length: 15 residues.

This clonotype was counted at least ten times. A much more abundant neighbour one base away suggests this may be a read error. The V call is TRBV6-1, the J call TRBJ2-5; 8 nucleotides match TRBD1. CDR3 length: 13 residues. Germline V gives CDR1 MNHNS, CDR2 SASEGT. The CDR3 DNA follows: TGTGCCAGCAGCGGACAGGGTGAGGAGACCCAGTGCTTC. Encoded protein: CASSGQGEETQCF.

Comments on this clonotype: This is likely an artifact of a read error, given a far larger clone one base away. The chain joins TRBV28 to TRBJ2-1; TRBD1 matches at 12 bases. CDR1 is MDHEN and CDR2 is SYDVKM in the germline V gene. J was trimmed by 6 bases and V by 8 bases; bases with no gene match: 8. This CDR3 comprises 15 residues. The CDR3 loop is CASWGGDRGLNEQFF. CDR3 nucleotide sequence: TGTGCCAGCTGGGGAGGGGACAGGGGGCTCAATGAGCAGTTCTTC.